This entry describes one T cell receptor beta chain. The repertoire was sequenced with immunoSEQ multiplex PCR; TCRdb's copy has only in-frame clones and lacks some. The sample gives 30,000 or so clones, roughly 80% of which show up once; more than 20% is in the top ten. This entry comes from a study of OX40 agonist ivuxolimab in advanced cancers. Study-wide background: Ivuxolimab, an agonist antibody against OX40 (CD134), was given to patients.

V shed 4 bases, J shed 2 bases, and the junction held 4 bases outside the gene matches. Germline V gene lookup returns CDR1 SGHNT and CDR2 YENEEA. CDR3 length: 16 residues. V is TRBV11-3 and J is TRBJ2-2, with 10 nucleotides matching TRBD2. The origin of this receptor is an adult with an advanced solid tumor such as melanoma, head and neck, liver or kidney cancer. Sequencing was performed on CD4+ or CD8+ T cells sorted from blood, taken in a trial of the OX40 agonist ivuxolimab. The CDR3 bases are TGTGCCAGCAGCTCGGGACTAGCGATTAACACCGGGGAGCTGTTTTTT. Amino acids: CASSSGLAINTGELFF.